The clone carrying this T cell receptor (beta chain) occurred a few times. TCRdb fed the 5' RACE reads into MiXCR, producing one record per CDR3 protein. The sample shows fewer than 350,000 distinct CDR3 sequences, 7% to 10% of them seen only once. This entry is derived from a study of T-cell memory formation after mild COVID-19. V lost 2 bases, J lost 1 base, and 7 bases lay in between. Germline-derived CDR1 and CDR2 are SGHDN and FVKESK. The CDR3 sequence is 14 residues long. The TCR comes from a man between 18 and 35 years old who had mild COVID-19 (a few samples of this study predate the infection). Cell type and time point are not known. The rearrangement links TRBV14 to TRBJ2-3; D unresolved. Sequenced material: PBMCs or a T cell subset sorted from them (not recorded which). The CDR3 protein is CASSQYVGTDTQYF. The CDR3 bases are TGTGCCAGCAGCCAATATGTGGGCACAGATACGCAGTATTTT.